This TCR beta chain was sequenced during a study of cytomegalovirus exposure and HLA in healthy donors. PCR was performed using 60 Vbeta and 13 Jbeta primers. Generated by immunoSEQ multiplex PCR, the TCRdb table keeps only in-frame clones and is missing some. The profile shows around 190,000 clones, roughly 85% of them singletons. V was cut by 8 bases and J by 1 base, with 5 bases left in between. This CDR3 region has 11 residues. The germline V gene encodes CDR1 MNHNS and CDR2 SASEGT. V is TRBV6-1 and J is TRBJ1-1; D remains unclear. The TCR comes from a woman aged 45-59 years in good health and CMV-seronegative. The sample was PBMCs. The CDR3, as DNA: TGTGCCAGCCAACAGAACACTGAAGCTTTCTTT. Its protein is CASQQNTEAFF.